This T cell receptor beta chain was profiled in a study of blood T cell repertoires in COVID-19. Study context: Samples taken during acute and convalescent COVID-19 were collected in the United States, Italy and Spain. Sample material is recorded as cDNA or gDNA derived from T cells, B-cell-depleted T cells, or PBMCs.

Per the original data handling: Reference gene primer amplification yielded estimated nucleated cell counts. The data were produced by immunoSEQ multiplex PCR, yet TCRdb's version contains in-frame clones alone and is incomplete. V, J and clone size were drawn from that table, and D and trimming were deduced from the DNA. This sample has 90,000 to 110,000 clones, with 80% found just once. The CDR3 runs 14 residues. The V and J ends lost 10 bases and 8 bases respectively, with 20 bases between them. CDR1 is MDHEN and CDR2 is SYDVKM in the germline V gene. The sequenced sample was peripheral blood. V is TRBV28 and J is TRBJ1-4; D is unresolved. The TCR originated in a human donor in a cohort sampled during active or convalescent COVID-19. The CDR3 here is CATGGSQRREKLFF. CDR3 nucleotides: TGTGCCACCGGAGGGAGTCAACGAAGAGAAAAACTGTTTTTT.